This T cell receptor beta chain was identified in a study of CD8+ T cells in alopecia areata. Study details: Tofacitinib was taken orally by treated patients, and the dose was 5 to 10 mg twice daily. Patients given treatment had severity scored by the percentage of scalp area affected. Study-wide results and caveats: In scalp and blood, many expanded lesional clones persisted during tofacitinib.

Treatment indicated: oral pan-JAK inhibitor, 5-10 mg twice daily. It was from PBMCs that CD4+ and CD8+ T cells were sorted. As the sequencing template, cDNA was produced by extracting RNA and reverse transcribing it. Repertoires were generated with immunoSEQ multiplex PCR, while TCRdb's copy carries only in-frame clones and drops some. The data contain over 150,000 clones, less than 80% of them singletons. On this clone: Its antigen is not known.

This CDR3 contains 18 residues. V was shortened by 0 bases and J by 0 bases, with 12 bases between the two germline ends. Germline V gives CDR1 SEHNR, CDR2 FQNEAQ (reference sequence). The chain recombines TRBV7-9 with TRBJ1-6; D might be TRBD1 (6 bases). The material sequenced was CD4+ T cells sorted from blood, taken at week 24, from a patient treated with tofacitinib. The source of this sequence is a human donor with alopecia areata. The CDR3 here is CASSLARAGASYNSPLHF. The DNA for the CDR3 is TGTGCCAGCAGCTTAGCGAGGGCAGGGGCCTCCTATAATTCACCCCTCCACTTT. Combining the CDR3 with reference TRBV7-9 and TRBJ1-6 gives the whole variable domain DTGVSQNPRHKITKRGQNVTFRCDPISEHNRLYWYRQTLGQGPEFLTYFQNEAQLEKSRLLSDRFSAERPKGSFSTLEIQRTEQGDSAMYLCASSLARAGASYNSPLHFGNGTRLTVT.